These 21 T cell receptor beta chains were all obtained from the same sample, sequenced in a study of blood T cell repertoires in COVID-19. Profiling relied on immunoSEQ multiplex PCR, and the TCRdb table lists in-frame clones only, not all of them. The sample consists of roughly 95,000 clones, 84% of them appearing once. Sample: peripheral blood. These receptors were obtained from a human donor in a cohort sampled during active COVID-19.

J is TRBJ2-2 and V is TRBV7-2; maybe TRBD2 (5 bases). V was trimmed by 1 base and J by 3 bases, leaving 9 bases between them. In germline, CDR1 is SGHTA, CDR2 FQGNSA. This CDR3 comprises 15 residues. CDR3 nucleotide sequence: TGTGCCAGCAGCTTAGTTACGGGGTACACCGGGGAGCTGTTTTTT. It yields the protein CASSLVTGYTGELFF.

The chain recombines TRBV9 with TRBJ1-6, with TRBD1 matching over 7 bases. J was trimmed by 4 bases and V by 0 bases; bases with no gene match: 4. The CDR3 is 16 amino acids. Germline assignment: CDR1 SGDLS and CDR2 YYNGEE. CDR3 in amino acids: CASSVDGGQYNSPLHF. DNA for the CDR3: TGTGCCAGCAGCGTAGATGGGGGACAGTATAATTCACCCCTCCACTTT.

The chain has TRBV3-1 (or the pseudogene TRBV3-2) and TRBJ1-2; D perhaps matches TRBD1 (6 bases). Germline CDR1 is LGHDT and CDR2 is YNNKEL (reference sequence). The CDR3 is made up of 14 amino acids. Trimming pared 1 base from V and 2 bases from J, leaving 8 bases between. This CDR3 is CASSQGTANYGYTF. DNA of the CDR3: TGTGCCAGCAGCCAAGGGACAGCGAACTATGGCTACACCTTC.

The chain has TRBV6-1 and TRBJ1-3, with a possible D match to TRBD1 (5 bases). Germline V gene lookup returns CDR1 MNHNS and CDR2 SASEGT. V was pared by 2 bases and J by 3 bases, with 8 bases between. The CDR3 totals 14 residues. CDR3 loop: CASSELTVGNTIYF. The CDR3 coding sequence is TGTGCCAGCAGTGAATTGACAGTTGGAAACACCATATATTTT.

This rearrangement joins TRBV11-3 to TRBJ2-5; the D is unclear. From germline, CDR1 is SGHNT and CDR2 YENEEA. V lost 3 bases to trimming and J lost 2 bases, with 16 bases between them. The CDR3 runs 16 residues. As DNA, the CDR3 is TGTGCCAGCAGCTTTTACCCAGACACCCATCAAGAGACCCAGTACTTC. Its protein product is CASSFYPDTHQETQYF.

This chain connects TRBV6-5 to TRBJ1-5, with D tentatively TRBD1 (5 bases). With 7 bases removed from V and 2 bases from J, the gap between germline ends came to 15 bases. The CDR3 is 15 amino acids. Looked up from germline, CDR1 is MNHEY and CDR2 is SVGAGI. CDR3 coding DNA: TGTGCCAGCATTGGGGGGAGGGGAGGCAATCAGCCCCAGCATTTT. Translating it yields CASIGGRGGNQPQHF.

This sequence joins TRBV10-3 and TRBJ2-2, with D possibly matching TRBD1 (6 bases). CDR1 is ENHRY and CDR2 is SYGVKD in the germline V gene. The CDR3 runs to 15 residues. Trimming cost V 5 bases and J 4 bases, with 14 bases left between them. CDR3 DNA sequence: TGTGCCATCAGTCCGGGACAAGGACGCACCGGGGAGCTGTTTTTT. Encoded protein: CAISPGQGRTGELFF.

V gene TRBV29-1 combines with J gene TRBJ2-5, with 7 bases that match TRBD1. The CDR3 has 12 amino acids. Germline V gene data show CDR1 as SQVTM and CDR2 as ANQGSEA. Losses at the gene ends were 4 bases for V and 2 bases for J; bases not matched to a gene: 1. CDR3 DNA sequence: TGCAGCGTTGGACAGGGACAAGAGACCCAGTACTTC. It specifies CSVGQGQETQYF.

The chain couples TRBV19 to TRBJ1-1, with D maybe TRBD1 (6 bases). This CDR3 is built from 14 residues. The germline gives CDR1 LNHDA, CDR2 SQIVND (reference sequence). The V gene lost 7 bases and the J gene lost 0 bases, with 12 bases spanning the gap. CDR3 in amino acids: CASTTTGMNTEAFF. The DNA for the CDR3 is TGTGCCAGTACGACGACAGGCATGAACACTGAAGCTTTCTTT.

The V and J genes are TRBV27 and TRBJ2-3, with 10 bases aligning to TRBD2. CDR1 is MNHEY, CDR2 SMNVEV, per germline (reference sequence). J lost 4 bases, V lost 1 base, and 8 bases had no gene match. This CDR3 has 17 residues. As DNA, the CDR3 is TGTGCCAGCAGTTTATTAGGGCTAGCGGGGGCCCCAGATACGCAGTATTTT. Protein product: CASSLLGLAGAPDTQYF.

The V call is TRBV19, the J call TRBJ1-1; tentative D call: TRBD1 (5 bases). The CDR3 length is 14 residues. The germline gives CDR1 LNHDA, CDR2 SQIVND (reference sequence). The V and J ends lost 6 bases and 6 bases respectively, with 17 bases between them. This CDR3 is CASRGRGFLAEAFF. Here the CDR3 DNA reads TGTGCCAGTAGGGGCCGGGGGTTTTTGGCTGAAGCTTTCTTT.

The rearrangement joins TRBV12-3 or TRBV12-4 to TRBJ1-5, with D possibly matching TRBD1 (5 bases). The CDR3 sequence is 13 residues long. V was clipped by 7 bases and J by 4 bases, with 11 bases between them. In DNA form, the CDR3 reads TGTGCCAGCACCATGGGGGGGAATCAGCCCCAGCATTTT. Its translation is CASTMGGNQPQHF.

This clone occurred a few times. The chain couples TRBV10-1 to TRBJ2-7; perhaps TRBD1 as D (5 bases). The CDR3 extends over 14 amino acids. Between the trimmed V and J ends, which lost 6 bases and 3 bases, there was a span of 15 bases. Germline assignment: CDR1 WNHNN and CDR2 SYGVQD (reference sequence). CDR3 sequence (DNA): TGCGCCAGCAGAGCCGATGGGGCAGTCTACGAGCAGTACTTC. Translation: CASRADGAVYEQYF.

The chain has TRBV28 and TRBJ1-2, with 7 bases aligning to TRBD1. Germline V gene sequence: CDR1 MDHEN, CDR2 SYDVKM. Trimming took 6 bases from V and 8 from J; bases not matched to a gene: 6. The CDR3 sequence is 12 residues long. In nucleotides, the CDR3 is TGTGCCAGCAGAGCGACAGGGCGAGGCTACACCTTC. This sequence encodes CASRATGRGYTF.

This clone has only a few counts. The CDR3 sequence is CASSYGLAGGRETQYF. The DNA for the CDR3 is TGTGCCAGCAGTTACGGACTAGCGGGAGGCCGGGAGACCCAGTACTTC. The chain employs TRBV6-5 and TRBJ2-5, with 14 bases that match TRBD2. Germline loops: CDR1 MNHEY, CDR2 SVGAGI. CDR3 size: 16 residues. The V segment lost 2 bases and the J segment 5 bases; nucleotides outside the gene matches: 4.

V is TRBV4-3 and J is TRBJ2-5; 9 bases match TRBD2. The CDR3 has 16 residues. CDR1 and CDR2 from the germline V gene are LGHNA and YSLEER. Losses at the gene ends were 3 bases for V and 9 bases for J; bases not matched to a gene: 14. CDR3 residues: CASSQLYIAGAGAQYF. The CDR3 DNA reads TGCGCCAGCAGCCAGCTATATATAGCGGGGGCCGGGGCCCAGTACTTC.

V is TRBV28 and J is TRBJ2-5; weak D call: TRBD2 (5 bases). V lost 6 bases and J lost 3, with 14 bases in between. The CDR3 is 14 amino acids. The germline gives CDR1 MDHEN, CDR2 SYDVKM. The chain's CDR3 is CASRGASAEETQYF. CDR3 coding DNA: TGTGCCAGCAGGGGCGCATCAGCGGAAGAGACCCAGTACTTC.

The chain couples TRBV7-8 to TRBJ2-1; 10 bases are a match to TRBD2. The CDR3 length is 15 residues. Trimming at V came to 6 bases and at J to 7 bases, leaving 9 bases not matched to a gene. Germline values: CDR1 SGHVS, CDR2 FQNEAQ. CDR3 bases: TGTGCCAGCAGTCACAGCGGGGGGGCCTGGAATGAGCAGTTCTTC. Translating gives CASSHSGGAWNEQFF. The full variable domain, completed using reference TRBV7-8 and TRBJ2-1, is GAGVSQSPRYKVAKRGQDVALRCDPISGHVSLFWYQQALGQGPEFLTYFQNEAQLDKSGLPSDRFFAERPEGSVSTLKIQRTQQEDSAVYLCASSHSGGAWNEQFFGPGTRLTVL.

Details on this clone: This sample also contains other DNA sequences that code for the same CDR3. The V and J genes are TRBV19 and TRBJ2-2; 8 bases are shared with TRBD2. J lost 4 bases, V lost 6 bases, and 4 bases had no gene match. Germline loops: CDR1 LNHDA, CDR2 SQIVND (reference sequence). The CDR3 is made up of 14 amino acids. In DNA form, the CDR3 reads TGTGCCAGTAGCGGGAGGGGTGGCACCGGGGAGCTGTTTTTT. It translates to CASSGRGGTGELFF.

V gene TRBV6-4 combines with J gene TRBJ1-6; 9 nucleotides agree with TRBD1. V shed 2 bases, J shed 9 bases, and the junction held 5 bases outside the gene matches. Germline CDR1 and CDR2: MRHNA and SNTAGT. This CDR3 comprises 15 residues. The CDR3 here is CASSDQGQGSSPLHF. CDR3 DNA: TGTGCCAGCAGTGACCAGGGACAGGGTTCTTCACCCCTCCACTTT.

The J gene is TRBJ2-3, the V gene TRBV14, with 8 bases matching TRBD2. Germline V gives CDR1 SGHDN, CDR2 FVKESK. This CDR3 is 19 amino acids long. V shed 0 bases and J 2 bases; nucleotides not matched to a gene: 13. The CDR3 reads CASSQDDYFLAGITDTQYF. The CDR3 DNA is TGTGCCAGCAGCCAAGATGATTATTTTCTAGCGGGTATCACAGATACGCAGTATTTT.